One sample yielded the 25 T cell receptor beta chains listed below, sequenced in a study of CD8+CD57+ T cells in acquired aplastic anemia. Selection for sequencing was limited to patients who had shown CD8+CD57+ cell expansion by flow cytometry. Genomic DNA constituted the template upon which TCR beta VDJ and CDR3 profiling was performed. TCRdb reprocessed the reads via MiXCR and lists one record per CDR3 protein. The repertoire holds 150,000 to 200,000 distinct CDR3 sequences, around half seen once, with 2.5% to 3.5% in the top ten. The sequencing sample was made of sorted CD4+, CD8+, or CD8+CD57+ T cells (not recorded which) from PBMCs. The receptors here all came from a human donor with aplastic anemia.

The DNA of the CDR3 is TGTGCCACCAGCAGTCCCGGTAGAAGGGAGTGGGAGCAGTACTTC. The encoded protein is CATSSPGRREWEQYF. This sequence joins TRBV15 and TRBJ2-7; a possible D gene is TRBD2 (5 bases). The CDR3 is made up of 15 amino acids. Between the trimmed V and J ends, which lost 3 bases and 7 bases, there was a span of 19 bases. CDR1 LNHNV and CDR2 YYDKDF come from the germline V gene (reference sequence).

In regard to this clonotype: The conserved final phenylalanine or tryptophan is absent from the CDR3, which likely points to a read error. This chain connects TRBV2 to TRBJ2-1, with D tentatively TRBD2 (5 bases). Germline loops: CDR1 SNHLY, CDR2 FYNNEI. V lost 6 bases and J lost 9, with 15 bases in between. There are 13 residues in the CDR3. The CDR3 loop reads CASSLGPAGEQFS. DNA of the CDR3: TGTGCCAGCAGCCTCGGGCCTGCGGGTGAGCAGTTCTCC.

The rearrangement uses TRBV24-1 and TRBJ2-7; 8 nucleotides match TRBD2. The CDR3 consists of 15 residues. Looked up from germline, CDR1 is KGHDR and CDR2 is SFDVKD. V trimming: 4 bases; J trimming: 0 bases; junction bases outside the gene matches: 4. The CDR3 nucleotides read TGTGCCACCAGTGAAGCGGGGGAGGCCTCCTACGAGCAGTACTTC. Translating it yields CATSEAGEASYEQYF.

This clonotype was recorded at least ten times. The genes are TRBV12-3 or TRBV12-4 and TRBJ2-2; D not resolved. The CDR3 loop spans 14 amino acids. V lost 3 bases and J 5 bases, leaving 10 bases between the germline ends. The CDR3 spells CASSFSPATGELFF. CDR3 in DNA: TGTGCCAGCAGTTTTAGCCCGGCGACCGGGGAGCTGTTTTTT.

A few counts support this clonotype. A much larger clonotype is one base distant, so this may be a read error. This chain uses TRBV5-1 with TRBJ2-7, with 7 bases fitting TRBD1. There are 14 residues in the CDR3. CDR1 is SGHRS, CDR2 YFSETQ, per germline. DNA of the CDR3: TGCACCAGCAGCTTCAGAGGGGGCGGAAACGAGCAGTACTTC. Translation: CTSSFRGGGNEQYF.

This clonotype came up many times. V and J are TRBV7-6 and TRBJ2-3; D gene ambiguous. This CDR3 has 15 amino acids. CDR1 SGHVS and CDR2 FNYEAQ come from the germline V gene. V shed 5 bases and J shed 2 bases, with 14 bases lying between them. The CDR3, as DNA: TGTGCCAGCAGCCCACGACACTACCCCACAGATACGCAGTATTTT. Translating gives CASSPRHYPTDTQYF.

The rearrangement uses TRBV19 and TRBJ1-6, with TRBD1 as a possible D gene (5 bases). V lost 3 bases, J lost 7 bases, and 10 bases lay in between. CDR3 length: 14 amino acids. Germline V gene sequence: CDR1 LNHDA, CDR2 SQIVND (reference sequence). The CDR3 here is CASSIGGGNSPLHF. The CDR3 DNA reads TGTGCCAGTAGTATTGGGGGGGGAAATTCACCCCTCCACTTT.

The chain recombines TRBV2 with TRBJ2-1; 9 nucleotides match TRBD2. The CDR3 totals 15 residues. Germline CDR1 SNHLY, CDR2 FYNNEI. Losses at the gene ends were 5 bases for V and 7 bases for J; bases not matched to a gene: 9. CDR3 loop: CASSRARLAGNEQFF. CDR3 coding DNA: TGTGCCAGCAGTCGAGCAAGGCTAGCGGGAAATGAGCAGTTCTTC.

V is TRBV7-3 and J is TRBJ2-7; possible D gene TRBD1, 5 bases. With 1 base removed from V and 5 bases from J, the gap between germline ends came to 15 bases. CDR1 and CDR2 (germline): SGHTA, FQGTGA. There are 15 residues in the CDR3. CDR3 DNA: TGTGCCAGCAGCTTAAGCGTGTCACAGGACAACGAGCAGTACTTC. Amino acid sequence: CASSLSVSQDNEQYF.

This clonotype was seen once. The CDR3 spells CATSDTKGTGGYTF. The CDR3 DNA reads as TGTGCCACCAGTGATACCAAGGGGACAGGGGGCTACACCTTC. The chain is built from TRBV24-1 and TRBJ1-2, with TRBD1 matching over 9 bases. The V gene end was trimmed by 3 bases and the J gene end by 8 bases; junction bases not matched to a gene: 6. The germline CDR1 and CDR2 sequences are KGHDR and SFDVKD. There are 14 residues in the CDR3.

The chain has TRBV15 and TRBJ2-3, with TRBD2 as a possible D gene (5 bases). The CDR3 spans 13 residues. With 2 bases removed from V and 11 bases from J, the gap between germline ends came to 14 bases. Germline CDR1 LNHNV, CDR2 YYDKDF (reference sequence). CDR3 sequence: CATSRQRVGEQYF. CDR3 in DNA: TGTGCCACCAGCAGACAGAGGGTGGGTGAGCAGTATTTT.

This clonotype appeared a few times. The chain employs TRBV7-8 and TRBJ1-4; a weak D match, TRBD1 (5 bases). The length of the CDR3 is 16 residues. CDR1 is SGHVS, CDR2 FQNEAQ, per germline. Trimming stripped 0 bases from V and 0 bases from J, with 8 bases between. CDR3 sequence reads: CASSLAGGATNEKLFF. The DNA of the CDR3 is TGTGCCAGCAGCTTAGCCGGGGGAGCAACTAATGAAAAACTGTTTTTT.

V gene TRBV19 combines with J gene TRBJ1-5; 10 bases agree with TRBD1. CDR1 LNHDA and CDR2 SQIVND come from the germline V gene (reference sequence). The CDR3 runs 19 residues. After removal of 5 bases from V and 0 bases from J, the junction contained 13 bases not matched to a gene. CDR3 DNA sequence: TGTGCCAGTAGTGCCTTGGGACAGGGGACGCGATATAGCAATCAGCCCCAGCATTTT. It is translated as CASSALGQGTRYSNQPQHF.

This clonotype was picked up one time. The chain recombines TRBV4-2 with TRBJ1-4, with 9 bases aligning to TRBD1. This CDR3 has 18 residues. Germline V lookup: CDR1 LGHNA, CDR2 YNFKEQ. V dropped 4 bases and J dropped 2; count of bases not matched to a gene: 11. The CDR3 region is CASSLRPQGARTNEKLFF. The DNA of the CDR3 is TGTGCCAGCAGCCTGAGACCACAGGGGGCGCGTACTAATGAAAAACTGTTTTTT.

This clonotype was found a few times. The rearrangement joins TRBV29-1 to TRBJ2-3, with D unclear. The CDR3 totals 13 residues. CDR1 is SQVTM and CDR2 is ANQGSEA in the germline V gene. The germline V and J ends were trimmed by 2 bases and 5 bases, with 11 bases remaining between them. CDR3 bases: TGCAGCGTTGAACCCCGACTCAGAGATACGCAGTATTTT. This gives the protein CSVEPRLRDTQYF.

The V gene is TRBV2, the J gene TRBJ2-3; D gene unclear. The CDR3 has 13 residues. Per germline, CDR1 SNHLY and CDR2 FYNNEI. With 7 bases removed from V and 0 bases from J, the gap between germline ends came to 8 bases. CDR3 nucleotide sequence: TGTGCCAGCATGAGCGCTAGCACAGATACGCAGTATTTT. It is translated as CASMSASTDTQYF. The full variable domain, with the rest looked up from reference TRBV2 and TRBJ2-3, is EPEVTQTPSHQVTQMGQEVILRCVPISNHLYFYWYRQILGQKVEFLVSFYNNEISEKSEIFDDQFSVERPDGSNFTLKIRSTKLEDSAMYFCASMSASTDTQYFGPGTRLTVL.

This clonotype was seen ten or more times. The V and J genes are TRBV7-6 and TRBJ2-3; 13 bases are a match to TRBD2. Germline V CDR1 and CDR2: SGHVS, FNYEAQ. The CDR3 sequence is 20 residues long. V lost 2 bases to trimming and J lost 7 bases; unmatched junction nucleotides: 18. DNA for the CDR3: TGTGCCAGCAGCTTACTCGGGAGGACTAGCGGGGGCCTGACTAGGAATACGCAGTATTTT. Translation gives CASSLLGRTSGGLTRNTQYF.

This clonotype was detected many times. CDR3 sequence reads: CASSRQDHSPLHF. CDR3 bases: TGTGCCAGCAGCAGACAGGATCATTCACCCCTCCACTTT. This rearrangement joins TRBV6-1 to TRBJ1-6, with D possibly being TRBD1 (6 bases). CDR1 and CDR2 from the germline V gene are MNHNS and SASEGT. V was cut by 6 bases and J by 8 bases, with 11 bases left in between. The CDR3 consists of 13 residues.

The sample holds many counts of this clonotype. This sequence joins TRBV4-3 and TRBJ1-3; D may be TRBD1 (5 bases). Deletions cut 0 bases from V and 0 bases from J, with 9 bases between. Germline loops: CDR1 LGHNA, CDR2 YSLEER. The CDR3 sequence is 16 residues long. CDR3 sequence: CASSQDATASGNTIYF. CDR3 DNA sequence: TGCGCCAGCAGCCAAGATGCGACAGCCTCTGGAAACACCATATATTTT.

This clonotype was seen repeatedly, ten times or more. CDR3 sequence reads: CASSRPKDGYTF. The CDR3 DNA follows: TGTGCCAGCAGTCGACCCAAGGATGGCTACACCTTC. The chain is built from TRBV6-1 and TRBJ1-2; D gene uncertain. V was pared by 5 bases and J by 6 bases, with 10 bases between. From germline, CDR1 is MNHNS and CDR2 SASEGT. This CDR3 is built from 12 residues.

The CDR3 DNA is TGTGCCAGCAGCGTAGAGGGCGGACAGGCCACCCAAGAGACCCAGTACTTC. Translating it yields CASSVEGGQATQETQYF. The gene calls are TRBV9 and TRBJ2-5, with 7 bases fitting TRBD1. CDR1 and CDR2 from the germline V gene are SGDLS and YYNGEE. There are 17 residues in the CDR3. J was trimmed by 1 base and V by 0 bases; bases with no gene match: 9.

The CDR3 DNA reads TGTGCCAGCACCGACAGGGGGCGCCCCTACGAGCAGTACTTC. Amino acids: CASTDRGRPYEQYF. J is TRBJ2-7 and V is TRBV25-1, with 10 bases that match TRBD1. The germline V gene has CDR1 MGHDK and CDR2 SYGVNS. V was pared by 7 bases and J by 2 bases, with 5 bases of the junction left unmatched. The CDR3 has 14 residues.

This clonotype has ten or more counts. J is TRBJ1-6 and V is TRBV7-2; perhaps TRBD1 as D (5 bases). Looked up from germline, CDR1 is SGHTA and CDR2 is FQGNSA. The CDR3 length is 15 residues. The V end lost 5 bases, the J end lost 9 bases, and 17 bases lay between the germline ends. The CDR3 sequence is CASSVDIGVGSPLHF. CDR3 nucleotides: TGTGCCAGCAGCGTGGACATTGGGGTTGGTTCACCCCTCCACTTT.

CDR3 in DNA: TGTGCCACCAGCAGAGGGACAGCAGCGTATAATTCACCCCTCCACTTT. Translating it yields CATSRGTAAYNSPLHF. This sequence joins TRBV15 and TRBJ1-6; D is possibly TRBD1 (6 bases). Per germline, CDR1 LNHNV and CDR2 YYDKDF (reference sequence). Trimming took off 1 base at V and 4 bases at J, with 11 bases between the two ends. The CDR3 sequence is 16 residues long.

The gene calls are TRBV5-6 and TRBJ1-4; TRBD1 aligns across 9 bases. This CDR3 spans 15 amino acids. From germline, CDR1 is SGHDT and CDR2 YYEEEE. J was trimmed by 3 bases and V by 4 bases; bases with no gene match: 4. The DNA for the CDR3 is TGTGCCAGCAGCAAGGGACAGGGCGCTAATGAAAAACTGTTTTTT. It codes for CASSKGQGANEKLFF.